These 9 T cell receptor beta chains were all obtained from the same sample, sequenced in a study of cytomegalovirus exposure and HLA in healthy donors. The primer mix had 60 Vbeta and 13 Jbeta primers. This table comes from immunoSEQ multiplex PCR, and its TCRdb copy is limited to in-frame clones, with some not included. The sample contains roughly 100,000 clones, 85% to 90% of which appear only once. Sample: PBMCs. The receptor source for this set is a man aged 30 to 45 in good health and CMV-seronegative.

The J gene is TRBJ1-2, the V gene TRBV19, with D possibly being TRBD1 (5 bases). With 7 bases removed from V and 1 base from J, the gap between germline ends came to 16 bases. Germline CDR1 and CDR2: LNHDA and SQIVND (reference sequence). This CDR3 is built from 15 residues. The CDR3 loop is CASTDGALFNYGYTF. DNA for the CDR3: TGTGCCAGTACCGATGGGGCCCTCTTTAACTATGGCTACACCTTC.

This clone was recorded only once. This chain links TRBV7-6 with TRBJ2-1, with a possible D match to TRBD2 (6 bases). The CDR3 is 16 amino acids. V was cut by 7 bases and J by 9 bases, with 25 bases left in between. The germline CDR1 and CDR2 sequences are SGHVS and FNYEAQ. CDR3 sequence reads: CASTPPPGASVCEQFF. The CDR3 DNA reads TGTGCCAGCACCCCCCCTCCGGGAGCCTCGGTTTGTGAGCAGTTCTTC. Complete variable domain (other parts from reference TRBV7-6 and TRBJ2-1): GAGVSQSPRYKVTKRGQDVALRCDPISGHVSLYWYRQALGQGPEFLTYFNYEAQQDKSGLPNDRFSAERPEGSISTLTIQRTEQRDSAMYRCASTPPPGASVCEQFFGPGTRLTVL.

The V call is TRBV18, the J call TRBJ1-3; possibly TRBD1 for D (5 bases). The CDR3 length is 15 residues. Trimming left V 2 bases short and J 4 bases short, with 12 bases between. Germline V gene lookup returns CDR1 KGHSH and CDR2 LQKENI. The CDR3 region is CASSPSVGLGNTIYF. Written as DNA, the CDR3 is TGTGCCAGCTCACCAAGCGTGGGGCTCGGAAACACCATATATTTT.

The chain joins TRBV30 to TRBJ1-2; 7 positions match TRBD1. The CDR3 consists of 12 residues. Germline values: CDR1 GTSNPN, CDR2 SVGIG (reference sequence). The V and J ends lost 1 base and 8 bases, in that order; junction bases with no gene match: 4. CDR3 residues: CAWSGDSRGYTF. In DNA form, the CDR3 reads TGTGCCTGGAGTGGGGACAGCCGCGGCTACACCTTC.

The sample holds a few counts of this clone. CDR3 bases: TGTGCCAGCAGCTTCCCAAGAGGGACTAGCGGGGGTAAAACAGATACGCAGTATTTT. Amino acids: CASSFPRGTSGGKTDTQYF. This chain connects TRBV11-1 to TRBJ2-3, with TRBD2 identical over 14 bases. The CDR3 extends over 19 amino acids. Per germline, CDR1 SGHAT and CDR2 FQDESV (reference sequence). The junction had 11 bases not matched to a gene; V was cut back by 3 bases and J by 3 bases. The variable domain in full, with the rest retrieved from reference TRBV11-1 and TRBJ2-3, is EAEVAQSPRYKITEKSQAVAFWCDPISGHATLYWYRQILGQGPELLVQFQDESVVDDSQLPKDRFSAERLKGVDSTLKIQPAELGDSAMYLCASSFPRGTSGGKTDTQYFGPGTRLTVL.

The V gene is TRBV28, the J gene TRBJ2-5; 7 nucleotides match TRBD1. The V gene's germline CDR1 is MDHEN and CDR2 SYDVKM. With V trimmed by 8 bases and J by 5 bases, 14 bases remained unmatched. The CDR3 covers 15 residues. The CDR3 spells CASRSDTGVGETQYF. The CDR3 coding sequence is TGTGCCAGCCGGTCCGACACAGGGGTTGGGGAGACCCAGTACTTC.

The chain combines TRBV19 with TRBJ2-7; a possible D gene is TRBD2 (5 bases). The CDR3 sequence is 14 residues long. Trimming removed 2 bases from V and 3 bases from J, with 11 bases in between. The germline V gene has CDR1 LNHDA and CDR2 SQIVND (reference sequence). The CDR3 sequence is CASSISPAVYEQYF. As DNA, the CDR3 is TGTGCCAGTAGTATATCCCCAGCGGTCTACGAGCAGTACTTC.

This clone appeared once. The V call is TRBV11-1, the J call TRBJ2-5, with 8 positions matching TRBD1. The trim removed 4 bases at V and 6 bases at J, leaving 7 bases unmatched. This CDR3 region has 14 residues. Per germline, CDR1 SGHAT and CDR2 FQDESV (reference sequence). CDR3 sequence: CASSYDRGQQTQYF. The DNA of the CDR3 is TGTGCCAGCAGCTATGACAGGGGCCAGCAGACCCAGTACTTC.

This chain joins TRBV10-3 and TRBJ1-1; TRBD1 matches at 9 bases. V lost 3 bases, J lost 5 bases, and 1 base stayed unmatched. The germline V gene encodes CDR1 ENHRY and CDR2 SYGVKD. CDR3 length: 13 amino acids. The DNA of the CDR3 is TGTGCCATCAGTGAACAGGGGGCAACTGAAGCTTTCTTT. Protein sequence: CAISEQGATEAFF.